One sample yielded the 16 T cell receptor beta chains listed below, sequenced in a study of blood T cell repertoires in COVID-19. TCRdb's table, derived via immunoSEQ multiplex PCR, lists solely in-frame clones and lacks some. The repertoire consists of 300,000 to 350,000 clones, with roughly 90% occurring once and the leading ten covering approximately 6.8%. The sample taken for sequencing was peripheral blood. These receptors all stem from a woman between 25 and 40 years old with COVID-19, enrolled during active disease.

This chain links TRBV7-3 with TRBJ2-3; D ambiguous. Deletions cut 5 bases from V and 1 base from J, with 10 bases between. CDR3 length: 14 residues. Germline V gene lookup returns CDR1 SGHTA and CDR2 FQGTGA. The DNA of the CDR3 is TGTGCCAGCAGCCCATTGGCCGGCACAGATACGCAGTATTTT. As protein: CASSPLAGTDTQYF.

This chain connects TRBV28 to TRBJ1-5; D gene unclear. The V gene lost 6 bases and the J gene lost 2 bases, with 5 bases spanning the gap. The CDR3 sequence is 12 residues long. Germline lookup yields CDR1 MDHEN and CDR2 SYDVKM. The CDR3 loop is CASSVGNQPQHF. In DNA form, the CDR3 reads TGTGCCAGCAGCGTAGGCAATCAGCCCCAGCATTTT.

This sequence joins TRBV29-1 and TRBJ2-7; D possibly corresponds to TRBD2 (5 bases). The germline CDR1 and CDR2 sequences are SQVTM and ANQGSEA. CDR3 length: 14 amino acids. The V gene lost 4 bases and the J gene lost 0 bases, with 13 bases spanning the gap. Here the CDR3 reads CSVAGGRSSYEQYF. DNA for the CDR3: TGCAGCGTTGCGGGTGGGAGATCCTCCTACGAGCAGTACTTC.

This chain uses TRBV27 with TRBJ2-7; the D gene is possibly TRBD1 (5 bases). Trimming stripped 6 bases from V and 2 bases from J, with 8 bases between. Germline-derived CDR1 and CDR2 are MNHEY and SMNVEV (reference sequence). The CDR3 has 12 residues. The CDR3: CASRRTTYEQYF. CDR3 in DNA: TGTGCCAGCAGAAGGACAACCTACGAGCAGTACTTC.

The V gene is TRBV25-1, the J gene TRBJ2-2, with TRBD2 matching 8 bases. Germline values: CDR1 MGHDK, CDR2 SYGVNS. With V trimmed by 10 bases and J by 3 bases, 13 bases remained unmatched. The CDR3 extends over 16 amino acids. The CDR3 reads CATLGAGGHDTGELFF. The CDR3 DNA is TGTGCCACCCTAGGGGCGGGAGGTCACGACACCGGGGAGCTGTTTTTT. Full variable domain (missing parts from reference TRBV25-1 and TRBJ2-2): EADIYQTPRYLVIGTGKKITLECSQTMGHDKMYWYQQDPGMELHLIHYSYGVNSTEKGDLSSESTVSRIRTEHFPLTLESARPSHTSQYLCATLGAGGHDTGELFFGEGSRLTVL.

This clone showed up just a few times. V and J are TRBV9 and TRBJ2-3, with a possible D match to TRBD2 (6 bases). There are 15 residues in the CDR3. V lost 2 bases and J 1 base, leaving 11 bases between the germline ends. The germline CDR1 and CDR2 sequences are SGDLS and YYNGEE. The CDR3 region has the DNA TGTGCCAGCAGCGTCACGGGACTGGGCACAGATACGCAGTATTTT. Translating it yields CASSVTGLGTDTQYF.

As for this clone: The same CDR3 also results from other DNA sequences found in this sample. This chain joins TRBV12-3 or TRBV12-4 and TRBJ1-3; D not resolved. The CDR3 has 13 amino acids. V lost 3 bases and J lost 0, with 3 bases in between. As DNA, the CDR3 is TGTGCCAGCAGTTTTAACTCTGGAAACACCATATATTTT. Translated, it gives CASSFNSGNTIYF.

The rearrangement uses TRBV27 and TRBJ2-2, with 7 bases fitting TRBD2. In germline, CDR1 is MNHEY, CDR2 SMNVEV (reference sequence). The CDR3 sequence is 17 residues long. Trimming at V came to 0 bases and at J to 4 bases, leaving 8 bases not matched to a gene. Here the CDR3 DNA reads TGTGCCAGCAGTTTATCGATGGCGGGAGTGGGCACCGGGGAGCTGTTTTTT. Translation: CASSLSMAGVGTGELFF.

This clone was found once. The chain recombines TRBV4-1 with TRBJ2-7; TRBD1 matches 11 bases. Germline CDR1 reads MGHRA; CDR2 reads YSYEKL. Trimming took 4 bases from V and 0 from J; bases not matched to a gene: 5. This CDR3 has 16 amino acids. This CDR3 is CASSRSGTGGSYEQYF. In DNA form, the CDR3 reads TGCGCCAGCAGCCGATCCGGGACAGGGGGCTCCTACGAGCAGTACTTC.

The chain joins TRBV4-2 to TRBJ1-1; 7 nucleotides align to TRBD1. The CDR3 runs 13 residues. In germline, CDR1 is LGHNA, CDR2 YNFKEQ. Trimming at V came to 0 bases and at J to 7 bases, leaving 2 bases not matched to a gene. The CDR3 DNA reads TGTGCCAGCAGCCAAGATGGGGACAGTGAAGCTTTCTTT. Its protein is CASSQDGDSEAFF.

This chain links TRBV29-1 with TRBJ2-1, with 13 positions matching TRBD2. After removal of 4 bases from V and 0 bases from J, the junction contained 6 bases not matched to a gene. In germline, CDR1 is SQVTM, CDR2 ANQGSEA. The CDR3 is 17 amino acids. CDR3 sequence reads: CSVGGLAGTSSYNEQFF. The CDR3 DNA is TGCAGCGTTGGGGGACTAGCGGGGACGAGCTCCTACAATGAGCAGTTCTTC.

This clone was detected only once. The chain has TRBV15 and TRBJ2-6, with D hard to call. The CDR3 loop spans 19 amino acids. The V end was cut by 5 bases, the J end by 5 bases, with 25 bases between. Germline V gene sequence: CDR1 LNHNV, CDR2 YYDKDF (reference sequence). CDR3 amino acids: CATSVHKRRDKGRANVLTF. The CDR3 nucleotides read TGTGCCACCAGCGTGCACAAAAGGCGTGACAAAGGTCGGGCCAACGTCCTGACTTTC.

In its sample, this clone was seen once. This chain connects TRBV5-1 to TRBJ2-7, with unresolved D. Trimming shortened V by 0 bases and J by 5 bases, and 18 bases separated the two germline ends. The CDR3 extends over 16 amino acids. The germline V gene encodes CDR1 SGHRS and CDR2 YFSETQ. CDR3 protein: CASSLALSPGQDEQYF. The DNA for the CDR3 is TGCGCCAGCAGCTTGGCCCTCAGCCCTGGTCAGGACGAGCAGTACTTC.

This chain uses TRBV19 with TRBJ1-5; 8 bases fit TRBD1. The CDR3 length is 15 residues. Germline trimming cut 3 bases from V and 3 bases from J; bases unmatched to any gene: 4. Germline CDR1 and CDR2: LNHDA and SQIVND (reference sequence). CDR3 DNA: TGTGCCAGTAGTATTCAGGGGGCCTCCAATCAGCCCCAGCATTTT. Residues: CASSIQGASNQPQHF.

V is TRBV2 and J is TRBJ2-7; D unclear. CDR1 is SNHLY and CDR2 is FYNNEI in the germline V gene. The CDR3 sequence is 10 residues long. Trimming cost V 9 bases and J 6 bases, with 9 bases left between them. The DNA for the CDR3 is TGTGCCAGTTCTCGGAGCGAGCAGTACTTC. This translates into CASSRSEQYF.

The gene calls are TRBV9 and TRBJ2-2; D uncertain. Deletions cut 0 bases from V and 1 base from J, with 7 bases between. This CDR3 contains 15 residues. Germline V gene lookup returns CDR1 SGDLS and CDR2 YYNGEE. CDR3 DNA: TGTGCCAGCAGCGTAGCCCCAGGGAACACCGGGGAGCTGTTTTTT. Its protein product is CASSVAPGNTGELFF. Based on the CDR3 plus reference TRBV9 and TRBJ2-2, the full variable domain is DSGVTQTPKHLITATGQRVTLRCSPRSGDLSVYWYQQSLDQGLQFLIQYYNGEERAKGNILERFSAQQFPDLHSELNLSSLELGDSALYFCASSVAPGNTGELFFGEGSRLTVL.